These 21 T cell receptor beta chains were sequenced from one sample in a study of cytomegalovirus exposure and HLA in healthy donors. Amplification used 60 Vbeta primers and 13 Jbeta primers. Generated by immunoSEQ multiplex PCR, the TCRdb table keeps only in-frame clones and is missing some. The data show some 130,000 clones, around 9% seen once. Material: PBMCs. Every receptor here comes from a middle-aged woman in good health and CMV-seropositive.

This clone was observed a handful of times. The rearrangement uses TRBV6-5 and TRBJ1-3; 7 bases fit TRBD1. J lost 0 bases, V lost 6 bases, and 2 bases had no gene match. This CDR3 region has 14 residues. Germline CDR1 MNHEY, CDR2 SVGAGI. The CDR3 region has the DNA TGTGCCAGCAGCCAGGGGGTCTCTGGAAACACCATATATTTT. This encodes CASSQGVSGNTIYF.

The chain links TRBV5-1 to TRBJ2-7, with TRBD1 as a possible D gene (5 bases). V shed 0 bases and J shed 5 bases, with 12 bases lying between them. CDR3 length: 14 residues. Germline V gene lookup returns CDR1 SGHRS and CDR2 YFSETQ. The CDR3 sequence: CASSLDRPADEQYF. The CDR3 bases are TGCGCCAGCAGCTTGGACAGGCCGGCGGACGAGCAGTACTTC. Combining the CDR3 with reference TRBV5-1 and TRBJ2-7 gives the whole variable domain KAGVTQTPRYLIKTRGQQVTLSCSPISGHRSVSWYQQTPGQGLQFLFEYFSETQRNKGNFPGRFSGRQFSNSRSEMNVSTLELGDSALYLCASSLDRPADEQYFGPGTRLTVT.

The chain combines TRBV11-3 with TRBJ2-2; 15 positions match TRBD2. The CDR3 is 18 amino acids. Trimming at V came to 5 bases and at J to 3 bases, leaving 7 bases not matched to a gene. The germline V gene has CDR1 SGHNT and CDR2 YENEEA. In DNA, the CDR3 is TGTGCCAGCAGCGCCCGGACTAGCGGGGGGGCACACACCGGGGAGCTGTTTTTT. It is translated as CASSARTSGGAHTGELFF.

This clone was detected a few times. The genes are TRBV4-3 and TRBJ1-5; TRBD1 matches 12 bases. J was trimmed by 6 bases and V by 3 bases; bases with no gene match: 18. Germline loops: CDR1 LGHNA, CDR2 YSLEER. The CDR3 loop spans 20 amino acids. The CDR3 loop is CASSHDLPGQGASRGQPQHF. CDR3 nucleotides: TGCGCCAGCAGCCATGACTTACCGGGACAGGGGGCGTCTAGGGGTCAGCCCCAGCATTTT.

This chain connects TRBV6-1 to TRBJ2-3; D gene unclear. The V end lost 3 bases, the J end lost 4 bases, and 8 bases lay between the germline ends. From germline, CDR1 is MNHNS and CDR2 SASEGT. The length of the CDR3 is 13 residues. CDR3 in DNA: TGTGCCAGCAGTGACGTCACATCAGATACGCAGTATTTT. It encodes CASSDVTSDTQYF.

V usage is TRBV5-1 and J usage is TRBJ2-5; D unresolved. TRBJ2-7 explains the end of the DNA better; the J call may be wrong. The CDR3 has 13 residues. Germline CDR1 is SGHRS and CDR2 is YFSETQ. In DNA, the CDR3 is TGCGCCAGCAGCTTGGGCAGTAACTACGAGCAGTACTTC. As protein: CASSLGSNYEQYF.

The rearrangement joins TRBV5-1 to TRBJ1-1; D not certain. Germline V gene data show CDR1 as SGHRS and CDR2 as YFSETQ. V lost 7 bases, J lost 1 base, and 11 bases lay in between. The CDR3 covers 13 residues. The CDR3 bases are TGCGCCAGCGGGCAGGTCTCGAACACTGAAGCTTTCTTT. As protein: CASGQVSNTEAFF.

The rearrangement joins TRBV7-9 to TRBJ2-2; D uncertain. Trimming cost V 4 bases and J 5 bases, with 5 bases left between them. This CDR3 has 12 amino acids. Germline V gene lookup returns CDR1 SEHNR and CDR2 FQNEAQ (reference sequence). CDR3 DNA sequence: TGTGCCAGCAGCTACCTAACCGGGGAGCTGTTTTTT. Protein sequence: CASSYLTGELFF.

The chain joins TRBV14 to TRBJ1-3; TRBD1 matches 9 bases. This CDR3 comprises 14 residues. CDR1 and CDR2 (germline): SGHDN, FVKESK. The junction had 6 bases not matched to a gene; V was cut back by 7 bases and J by 5 bases. The CDR3 DNA reads TGTGCCAGCACTTGGACAGGGGCGAGAAACACCATATATTTT. Protein sequence: CASTWTGARNTIYF.

This clone occurred a few times. The chain is built from TRBV11-1 and TRBJ2-1; a possible D gene is TRBD1 (5 bases). The CDR3 consists of 16 residues. Germline CDR1 is SGHAT and CDR2 is FQDESV (reference sequence). Trimming shortened V by 6 bases and J by 2 bases, and 17 bases separated the two germline ends. The CDR3 sequence is CASRKGLGPAYNEQFF. CDR3 DNA: TGTGCCAGCAGGAAGGGTCTGGGGCCGGCCTACAATGAGCAGTTCTTC.

V usage is TRBV7-9 and J usage is TRBJ1-1; 7 nucleotides line up with TRBD1. The CDR3 has 15 amino acids. The J segment lost 1 base and the V segment lost 7 bases, leaving 9 bases of the junction unmatched. CDR1 is SEHNR and CDR2 is FQNEAQ in the germline V gene (reference sequence). Here the CDR3 DNA reads TGTGCCAGCAACTGGGGGGACAGATCGAACACTGAAGCTTTCTTT. Translated, it gives CASNWGDRSNTEAFF.

This clone showed up just a few times. The gene calls are TRBV11-3 and TRBJ1-2, with a possible D match to TRBD1 (6 bases). From germline, CDR1 is SGHNT and CDR2 YENEEA. The CDR3 runs to 14 residues. Between the trimmed V and J ends, which lost 0 bases and 4 bases, there was a span of 9 bases. The CDR3 DNA sequence: TGTGCCAGCAGCTTAGAGACAGGCGGCTATGGCTACACCTTC. This gives the protein CASSLETGGYGYTF.

This clone has more than one count but fewer than ten. The chain links TRBV27 to TRBJ2-7; TRBD2 matches at 7 bases. This CDR3 is built from 15 residues. CDR1 is MNHEY, CDR2 SMNVEV, per germline (reference sequence). Unmatched junction bases numbered 7, after V lost 5 bases and J lost 0 bases. This CDR3 is CASSPILASSYEQYF. CDR3 sequence (DNA): TGTGCCAGCAGTCCGATACTAGCGAGCTCCTACGAGCAGTACTTC.

This chain links TRBV10-3 with TRBJ2-2; 13 positions agree with TRBD2. The CDR3 contains 18 residues. Trimming removed 2 bases from V and 0 bases from J; junction bases left unmatched: 3. Germline CDR1 reads ENHRY; CDR2 reads SYGVKD. CDR3 region: CAISERLAGGTNTGELFF. The CDR3 nucleotides read TGTGCCATCAGTGAGCGACTAGCGGGGGGTACGAACACCGGGGAGCTGTTTTTT.

This clone was counted only a few times. The chain combines TRBV11-2 with TRBJ1-1; no reliable D call. V lost 1 base and J lost 2, with 11 bases in between. The CDR3 runs 15 residues. Per the germline V gene, CDR1 is SGHAT and CDR2 is FQNNGV. Written as DNA, the CDR3 is TGTGCCAGCAGCTTAGCGGAGAGGGTAAACACTGAAGCTTTCTTT. This translates into CASSLAERVNTEAFF. The variable domain in full, completed from reference TRBV11-2 and TRBJ1-1, reads EAGVAQSPRYKIIEKRQSVAFWCNPISGHATLYWYQQILGQGPKLLIQFQNNGVVDDSQLPKDRFSAERLKGVDSTLKIQPAKLEDSAVYLCASSLAERVNTEAFFGQGTRLTVV.

The gene calls are TRBV10-2 and TRBJ1-1, with unresolved D. V was trimmed by 7 bases and J by 7 bases, leaving 16 bases between them. Germline CDR1 and CDR2: WSHSY and SAAADI. This CDR3 contains 13 residues. This chain's CDR3 is CASNLPPAVEAFF. The DNA for the CDR3 is TGCGCCAGCAATTTACCCCCGGCGGTTGAAGCTTTCTTT.

The CDR3 nucleotides are TGTGCCAGCAGTTATCGGGACTCCCCGAACACCGGGGAGCTGTTTTTT. This sequence encodes CASSYRDSPNTGELFF. The chain employs TRBV27 and TRBJ2-2, with D perhaps TRBD2 (6 bases). V was clipped by 4 bases and J by 0 bases, with 12 bases between them. Germline V gene sequence: CDR1 MNHEY, CDR2 SMNVEV (reference sequence). CDR3 length: 16 amino acids.

The sample holds a few counts of this clone. The chain employs TRBV2 and TRBJ2-2; 8 nucleotides line up with TRBD2. The CDR3 has 15 amino acids. CDR1 and CDR2 (germline): SNHLY, FYNNEI. The junction had 8 bases not matched to a gene; V was cut back by 6 bases and J by 5 bases. The chain's CDR3 is CASSIAGRGTGELFF. The DNA for the CDR3 is TGTGCCAGCAGCATAGCGGGGCGGGGAACCGGGGAGCTGTTTTTT.

This clone was picked up a small number of times. The rearrangement uses TRBV19 and TRBJ2-1; 8 nucleotides agree with TRBD1. Trimming took 1 base from V and 4 from J; bases not matched to a gene: 3. Germline V lookup: CDR1 LNHDA, CDR2 SQIVND (reference sequence). This CDR3 spans 15 amino acids. CDR3 protein: CASSIAGTGYNEQFF. CDR3 in DNA: TGTGCCAGTAGTATAGCTGGGACAGGTTACAATGAGCAGTTCTTC.

This chain joins TRBV5-1 and TRBJ1-4; D gene ambiguous. CDR1 and CDR2 (germline): SGHRS, YFSETQ. Trimming took off 0 bases at V and 8 bases at J, with 8 bases between the two ends. The CDR3 totals 13 residues. This CDR3 is CASSLGAGEKLFF. Written as DNA, the CDR3 is TGCGCCAGCAGCTTGGGGGCGGGCGAAAAACTGTTTTTT.

This clone has a handful of counts. This chain links TRBV5-4 with TRBJ2-5; possible D gene TRBD2, 7 bases. The germline CDR1 and CDR2 sequences are SGHNT and YYREEE (reference sequence). Trimming took 3 bases from V and 2 from J, leaving 14 bases between them. The CDR3 is made up of 15 amino acids. CDR3 nucleotides: TGTGCCAGCAGCTCCCCAGGGAGGGGGCAAGAGACCCAGTACTTC. It is translated as CASSSPGRGQETQYF.